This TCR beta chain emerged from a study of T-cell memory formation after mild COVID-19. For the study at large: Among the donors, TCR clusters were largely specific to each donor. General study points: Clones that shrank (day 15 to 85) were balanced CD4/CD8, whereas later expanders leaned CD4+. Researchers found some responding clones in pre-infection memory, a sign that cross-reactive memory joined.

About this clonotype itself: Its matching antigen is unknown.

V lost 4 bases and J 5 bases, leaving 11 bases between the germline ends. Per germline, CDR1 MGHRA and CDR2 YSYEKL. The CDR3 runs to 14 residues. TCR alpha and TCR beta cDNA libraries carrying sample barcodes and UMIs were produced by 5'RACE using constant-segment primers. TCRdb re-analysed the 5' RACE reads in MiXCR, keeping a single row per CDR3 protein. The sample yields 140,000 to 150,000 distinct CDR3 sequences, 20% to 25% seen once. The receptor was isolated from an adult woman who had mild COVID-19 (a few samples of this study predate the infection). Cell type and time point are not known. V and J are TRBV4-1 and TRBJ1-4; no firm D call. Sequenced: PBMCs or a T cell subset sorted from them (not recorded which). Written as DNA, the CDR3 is TGCGCCAGCAGCCTAGAGGTGGAGAATGAAAAACTGTTTTTT. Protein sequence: CASSLEVENEKLFF.